The 10 T cell receptor beta chains below come from one sample, sequenced in a study of T-cell memory formation after mild COVID-19. TCRdb recomputed calls from the 5' RACE reads with MiXCR, one row per CDR3 protein. The table has roughly 150,000 distinct CDR3 sequences, more than 14% seen once; the top ten hold roughly 13%. The material sequenced was PBMCs or a T cell subset sorted from them (not recorded which). The receptors were sampled from an adult woman who had mild COVID-19 (a few samples of this study predate the infection). Cell type and time point are not known.

This clonotype has only a few counts. The chain couples TRBV6-5 to TRBJ2-7; D tentatively reads TRBD1 or TRBD2 (7 bases each). The CDR3 is 13 residues long. Trimming left V 10 bases short and J 5 bases short, with 18 bases between. Per the germline V gene, CDR1 is MNHEY and CDR2 is SVGAGI. DNA for the CDR3: TGTGCCACCTTCACCCAGGGGGGGGACGAGCAGTACTTC. Its translation: CATFTQGGDEQYF.

This clonotype turned up a few times. The rearrangement joins TRBV4-2 to TRBJ1-2, with D uncertain. This CDR3 contains 17 residues. Trimming stripped 0 bases from V and 0 bases from J, with 14 bases between. Germline values: CDR1 LGHNA, CDR2 YNFKEQ. The CDR3, as DNA: TGTGCCAGCAGCCAAGACCCACGGGAATATTCTAACTATGGCTACACCTTC. This codes for CASSQDPREYSNYGYTF.

This clonotype was recorded a few times. The chain employs TRBV6-6 and TRBJ2-1; 8 bases map to TRBD1. Germline CDR1 is MNHNY and CDR2 is SVGAGI (reference sequence). Trimming cost V 5 bases and J 8 bases; bases outside gene matches: 8. The CDR3 covers 14 residues. For the CDR3, the DNA is TGTGCCAGCAGTCCCCGGGACAGGCAAGATGAGCAGTTCTTC. Translated: CASSPRDRQDEQFF.

J is TRBJ2-3 and V is TRBV9; D is perhaps TRBD1 or TRBD2 (5 bases each). This CDR3 spans 13 amino acids. Germline loops: CDR1 SGDLS, CDR2 YYNGEE. The V gene lost 3 bases and the J gene lost 4 bases, with 9 bases spanning the gap. As DNA, the CDR3 is TGTGCCAGCAGCGACGGGGACGCAGATACGCAGTATTTT. Translating gives CASSDGDADTQYF.

V and J are TRBV19 and TRBJ1-5, with a possible D match to TRBD1 (6 bases). The germline V gene encodes CDR1 LNHDA and CDR2 SQIVND (reference sequence). Deletions cut 7 bases from V and 11 bases from J, with 18 bases between. The CDR3 length is 13 residues. CDR3 in amino acids: CASTLGGDKAQHF. In nucleotides, the CDR3 is TGTGCCAGTACTCTAGGGGGGGACAAAGCCCAGCATTTT.

This clonotype showed up just a few times. The gene calls are TRBV5-6 and TRBJ1-1; no clear D gene. CDR1 and CDR2 from the germline V gene are SGHDT and YYEEEE. CDR3 length equals 14 residues. V was pared by 4 bases and J by 2 bases, with 12 bases between. This CDR3 is CASSLGQPNTEAFF. CDR3 bases: TGTGCCAGCAGCCTCGGGCAGCCAAACACTGAAGCTTTCTTT.

This clonotype was observed many times. The chain recombines TRBV6-5 with TRBJ1-5, with D hard to call. The germline V gene has CDR1 MNHEY and CDR2 SVGAGI. CDR3 size: 13 residues. Trimming removed 4 bases from V and 1 base from J, with 5 bases in between. The CDR3 coding sequence is TGTGCCAGCAGTTCATGGAGCAATCAGCCCCAGCATTTT. As protein: CASSSWSNQPQHF.

The CDR3 spells CASSSSGGEKLFF. Written as DNA, the CDR3 is TGTGCCAGCAGCTCTTCTGGGGGTGAAAAACTGTTTTTT. This sequence joins TRBV7-9 and TRBJ1-4; D may be TRBD1 (5 bases). Germline V gene lookup returns CDR1 SEHNR and CDR2 FQNEAQ (reference sequence). V was cut by 4 bases and J by 7 bases, with 10 bases left in between. The CDR3 extends over 13 amino acids.

This clonotype was found a few times. The CDR3: CASSKTSGRSRSSYEQYF. CDR3 bases: TGTGCCAGCAGTAAAACTAGCGGGAGAAGCAGGAGCTCCTACGAGCAGTACTTC. The V gene is TRBV27, the J gene TRBJ2-7, with 11 bases fitting TRBD2. Unmatched junction bases numbered 12, after V lost 5 bases and J lost 0 bases. CDR1 and CDR2 from the germline V gene are MNHEY and SMNVEV (reference sequence). CDR3 length: 18 amino acids.

This chain links TRBV7-9 with TRBJ2-1; possibly TRBD1 or TRBD2 for D (5 bases each). This CDR3 spans 16 amino acids. The germline V gene has CDR1 SEHNR and CDR2 FQNEAQ (reference sequence). The V end lost 0 bases, the J end lost 1 base, and 10 bases lay between the germline ends. CDR3 sequence: CASSLAWGTSYNEQFF. The DNA for the CDR3 is TGTGCCAGCAGCTTAGCCTGGGGGACGTCCTACAATGAGCAGTTCTTC.